This T cell receptor (beta chain) stems from a study of Ad26.COV2.S vaccination and SARS-CoV-2 variants. Trimming stripped 1 base from V and 0 bases from J, with 6 bases between. CDR3 length: 15 residues. Germline lookup yields CDR1 LGHDT and CDR2 YNNKEL (reference sequence). Study-wide results and caveats: Measures of TCR breadth and depth may have fallen short of total T cell responses. Vaccine recipients posted higher spike-specific TCR breadth than their placebo counterparts. Reportedly, after vaccination the spike-specific CD8+ and CD4+ T cell responses displayed substantial breadth. Whether participants received vaccine or placebo, their non-spike TCR breadth was similar.

The method was immunoSEQ multiplex PCR; TCRdb's version includes in-frame clones alone and lacks a portion of them. The sample has about 350,000 clones, about 90% seen once. Of note for this clone: Its antigen is unknown.

The clonotype was recovered from a human donor who had recovered from COVID-19. The chain recombines TRBV3-1 (or the pseudogene TRBV3-2) with TRBJ1-4; D is ambiguous. The sequencing here drew on peripheral blood, taken after recovery from COVID-19. DNA for the CDR3: TGTGCCAGCAGCCAAGTGTGGGCAACTAATGAAAAACTGTTTTTT. It is translated as CASSQVWATNEKLFF.